This T cell receptor (beta chain) was documented in a study of cytomegalovirus exposure and HLA in healthy donors. Study-wide context: Most donors, less than 85% of approximately 400 genotyped, fell in the Caucasian-associated ancestry cluster.

Use of 60 Vbeta and 13 Jbeta primers characterized the PCR. Per the original methods: Per a later analysis, the number of unique TCR beta chains was around 79 million, of which about 11 million were shared. Method: immunoSEQ multiplex PCR; TCRdb's copy keeps in-frame clones and lacks some. That table furnishes V, J and clone size, whereas the DNA furnished D and trimming. The sample contains some 150,000 clones, approximately 9% of which appear only once. Concerning this clone itself: Its specificity is unknown.

Overall study results and limits: A later analysis reportedly found that, within productive TCRs, an Asian-associated ancestry cluster had fewer N-insertions than the mean observed across the 666 donors. HLA restriction was apparent for most CMV-associated TCR beta chains in a later analysis.

Sequencing input: PBMCs. This sequence was found in a woman aged 40 to 55 in good health and CMV-seropositive.

The CDR3 sequence is CSVHRGEETQYF. CDR3 bases: TGCAGCGTTCACAGGGGGGAAGAGACCCAGTACTTC. This chain links TRBV29-1 with TRBJ2-5, with 8 positions matching TRBD1. The length of the CDR3 is 12 residues. V lost 5 bases, J lost 3 bases, and 2 bases stayed unmatched. Germline lookup yields CDR1 SQVTM and CDR2 ANQGSEA.